The 26 T cell receptor beta chains presented below share a single source sample, sequenced in a study of CD8 T cells in Susac syndrome. Reverse transcription of 0.5 to 1 ug RNA was performed with random hexamers. TCRdb processed the immunoSEQ multiplex PCR reads anew with MiXCR; each CDR3 protein has one entry. This table holds about 250,000 distinct CDR3 sequences, about 94% found once. The sample comprised CD4+ T cells from PBMCs. The source of these receptors is a human donor with multiple sclerosis.

This clonotype has a single count. V gene TRBV18 combines with J gene TRBJ2-7; 7 bases agree with TRBD1. The germline CDR1 and CDR2 sequences are KGHSH and LQKENI. The CDR3 is 17 amino acids. Germline trimming cut 1 base from V and 0 bases from J; bases unmatched to any gene: 9. The CDR3 loop is CASSPLQTGFSSYEQYV. The CDR3 bases are TGTGCCAGCTCACCACTACAGACAGGGTTCAGCTCCTACGAGCAGTACGTC.

The gene calls are TRBV2 and TRBJ2-5; D gene uncertain. Trimming removed 7 bases at V and 2 bases at J, with 8 bases between. The CDR3 covers 12 residues. Germline-derived CDR1 and CDR2 are SNHLY and FYNNEI. CDR3 sequence: CASTPVQETQYF. CDR3 DNA sequence: TGTGCCAGCACCCCCGTTCAAGAGACCCAGTACTTC.

The J gene is TRBJ2-3, the V gene TRBV30; weak D call: TRBD2 (6 bases). Germline-derived CDR1 and CDR2 are GTSNPN and SVGIG (reference sequence). Deletions cut 8 bases from V and 8 bases from J, with 17 bases between. The CDR3 spans 12 residues. The chain's CDR3 is CARAGTSITQYF. In DNA form, the CDR3 reads TGTGCCCGGGCCGGGACTTCCATTACGCAGTATTTT.

The rearrangement uses TRBV6-5 and TRBJ1-2; 8 bases are a match to TRBD1. The germline V gene has CDR1 MNHEY and CDR2 SVGAGI. V lost 3 bases and J lost 10; bases outside the gene matches: 7. The CDR3 length is 13 residues. Written as DNA, the CDR3 is TGTGCCAGCAGTTATCGACAGGGGACGGACTACACCTTC. Translation gives CASSYRQGTDYTF.

The genes are TRBV7-2 and TRBJ1-5; 9 bases map to TRBD1. V lost 4 bases and J lost 6; bases outside the gene matches: 10. From germline, CDR1 is SGHTA and CDR2 FQGNSA. The CDR3 is 16 amino acids. CDR3 sequence (DNA): TGTGCCAGCAGCTCCCTCTCTGGGACAGGGTTTCAGCCCCAGCATTTT. It codes for CASSSLSGTGFQPQHF.

V usage is TRBV27 and J usage is TRBJ2-1; TRBD1 matches 9 bases. Germline trimming cut 3 bases from V and 4 bases from J; bases unmatched to any gene: 7. Germline V gene lookup returns CDR1 MNHEY and CDR2 SMNVEV (reference sequence). The CDR3 consists of 16 residues. The CDR3 spells CASSLGQGNPYNEQFF. The CDR3 nucleotides read TGTGCCAGCAGTTTGGGACAGGGCAATCCTTACAATGAGCAGTTCTTC.

CDR3 loop: CASSLGWTSESTDTQYF. In nucleotides, the CDR3 is TGTGCCAGCAGCTTAGGATGGACTAGCGAAAGCACAGATACGCAGTATTTT. The chain couples TRBV7-9 to TRBJ2-3; 9 bases map to TRBD2. V was clipped by 1 base and J by 0 bases; unmatched bases: 5. In germline, CDR1 is SEHNR, CDR2 FQNEAQ (reference sequence). The CDR3 totals 17 residues.

Here the CDR3 DNA reads TGTGCCAGCAGCCCCGGTGGGGCCTATACGCAGTATTTT. Translated: CASSPGGAYTQYF. The chain joins TRBV7-2 to TRBJ2-3; D possibly corresponds to TRBD1 (5 bases). V lost 5 bases to trimming and J lost 7 bases, with 13 bases between them. CDR1 is SGHTA and CDR2 is FQGNSA in the germline V gene. The CDR3 has 13 amino acids.

V gene TRBV19 combines with J gene TRBJ1-2, with TRBD1 as a possible D gene (5 bases). The germline V gene encodes CDR1 LNHDA and CDR2 SQIVND (reference sequence). The CDR3 runs to 14 residues. V lost 0 bases and J 2 bases, leaving 7 bases between the germline ends. The CDR3 nucleotides read TGTGCCAGTAGTATAGAGGACACGAACTATGGCTACACCTTC. Translated, it gives CASSIEDTNYGYTF.

The chain has TRBV18 and TRBJ2-6, with D uncertain. V was pared by 4 bases and J by 0 bases, with 10 bases between. This CDR3 has 16 amino acids. Germline CDR1 KGHSH, CDR2 LQKENI. CDR3 residues: CASSLLGNSGANVLTF. CDR3 DNA: TGTGCCAGCTCACTTCTAGGAAACTCTGGGGCCAACGTCCTGACTTTC.

The rearrangement uses TRBV19 and TRBJ1-1; no clear D gene. V was trimmed by 3 bases and J by 5 bases, leaving 10 bases between them. CDR1 is LNHDA and CDR2 is SQIVND in the germline V gene (reference sequence). This CDR3 spans 13 amino acids. DNA for the CDR3: TGTGCCAGTAGTATGGAGGGTGGGACTGAAGCTTTCTTT. Its translation: CASSMEGGTEAFF.

The chain has TRBV12-3 or TRBV12-4 and TRBJ2-3; 8 nucleotides match TRBD1. The J segment lost 2 bases and the V segment lost 4 bases, leaving 8 bases of the junction unmatched. The CDR3 spans 16 residues. The CDR3, as DNA: TGTGCCAGCAGTTACCGGACAGGGCAAGTCACAGATACGCAGTATTTT. Translating gives CASSYRTGQVTDTQYF.

The chain carries TRBV20-1 and TRBJ2-7, with 13 bases aligning to TRBD2. The V and J ends lost 1 base and 4 bases, in that order; junction bases with no gene match: 7. The CDR3 is made up of 16 amino acids. Germline CDR1 and CDR2: DFQATT and SNEGSKA (reference sequence). Here the CDR3 reads CSARGLGTSGVYEQYF. The CDR3 region has the DNA TGCAGTGCTAGAGGATTAGGGACTAGCGGGGTATACGAGCAGTACTTC.

The rearrangement links TRBV4-1 to TRBJ2-3; D is undetermined. Trimming shortened V by 1 base and J by 3 bases, and 8 bases separated the two germline ends. The CDR3 totals 14 residues. The germline V gene has CDR1 MGHRA and CDR2 YSYEKL. CDR3 in DNA: TGCGCCAGCAGCCAAGTGTCCCGGACAGATACGCAGTATTTT. Translation gives CASSQVSRTDTQYF.

CDR3 sequence (DNA): TGTGCCAGCAGTCTCGACCAAGGGCTCGGCGGAAACACCATATATTTT. This sequence encodes CASSLDQGLGGNTIYF. The chain has TRBV6-5 and TRBJ1-3; D is uncertain. CDR1 is MNHEY and CDR2 is SVGAGI in the germline V gene. V lost 5 bases to trimming and J lost 4 bases, with 18 bases between them. CDR3 length: 16 residues.

Here the CDR3 DNA reads TGTGCCAGCAGTTTTACCGGAGCCAGATACGAGCAGTACTTC. Translating it yields CASSFTGARYEQYF. The chain couples TRBV28 to TRBJ2-7; D is unclear. Germline V gene sequence: CDR1 MDHEN, CDR2 SYDVKM. The CDR3 sequence is 14 residues long. The germline V and J ends were trimmed by 3 bases and 4 bases, with 13 bases remaining between them.

The V and J genes are TRBV7-9 and TRBJ1-4, with D hard to call. The CDR3 loop spans 16 amino acids. In germline, CDR1 is SEHNR, CDR2 FQNEAQ (reference sequence). Trimming shortened V by 4 bases and J by 1 base, and 13 bases separated the two germline ends. The CDR3 nucleotides are TGTGCCAGCAGCTCGGCGACACGACTAACTAATGAAAAACTGTTTTTT. Its translation: CASSSATRLTNEKLFF.

The chain has TRBV25-1 and TRBJ1-5, with D perhaps matching TRBD1 (5 bases). The ends were cut back, 3 bases at V and 6 bases at J, with 12 bases in the middle. CDR1 and CDR2 from the germline V gene are MGHDK and SYGVNS. CDR3 size: 14 residues. Here the CDR3 DNA reads TGTGCCAGCAGTGAGCCCCAGGGTTCTCAGCCCCAGCATTTT. Translating it yields CASSEPQGSQPQHF.

This CDR3 is CASSLGGGGADTEAFF. CDR3 sequence (DNA): TGTGCCAGCAGTTTAGGGGGAGGGGGGGCTGACACTGAAGCTTTCTTT. The chain combines TRBV12-3 or TRBV12-4 with TRBJ1-1; TRBD1 might be the D (6 bases). The V gene lost 1 base and the J gene lost 3 bases, with 15 bases spanning the gap. The CDR3 runs 16 residues.

The chain recombines TRBV3-1 with TRBJ1-5, with 9 nucleotides matching TRBD1. The CDR3 is made up of 16 amino acids. Losses at the gene ends were 0 bases for V and 7 bases for J; bases not matched to a gene: 7. Germline V gives CDR1 LGHDT, CDR2 YNNKEL (reference sequence). The CDR3 DNA reads as TGTGCCAGCAGCCAAGATATCGGGACAGGGCGCCAGCCCCAGCATTTT. Translation gives CASSQDIGTGRQPQHF.

This clonotype was seen just once. This chain links TRBV3-1 with TRBJ2-4; TRBD1 agrees at 7 bases. CDR3 size: 13 residues. The V gene end was trimmed by 4 bases and the J gene end by 4 bases; junction bases not matched to a gene: 1. Germline CDR1 is LGHDT and CDR2 is YNNKEL (reference sequence). The CDR3 sequence: CASSRDRKNIQYF. CDR3 DNA sequence: TGTGCCAGCAGCCGGGACAGAAAAAACATTCAGTACTTC.

The V call is TRBV15, the J call TRBJ1-4; D is uncertain. This CDR3 contains 15 residues. CDR1 and CDR2 (germline): LNHNV, YYDKDF (reference sequence). V lost 3 bases to trimming and J lost 0 bases, with 8 bases between them. The CDR3 is CATSSRQTTNEKLFF. The CDR3 DNA reads as TGTGCCACCAGCAGCCGTCAGACAACTAATGAAAAACTGTTTTTT.

The chain carries TRBV12-3 or TRBV12-4 and TRBJ2-2, with D possibly TRBD2 on 6 matching bases. The CDR3 is 14 residues long. V lost 5 bases and J 6 bases, leaving 13 bases between the germline ends. Here the CDR3 reads CASSTTSSPGELFF. The CDR3 DNA reads as TGTGCCAGCAGTACTACTAGCTCGCCCGGGGAGCTGTTTTTT.

This rearrangement joins TRBV7-2 to TRBJ2-1, with D maybe TRBD1 (5 bases). The germline V gene has CDR1 SGHTA and CDR2 FQGNSA. This CDR3 is built from 15 residues. Trimming took off 3 bases at V and 8 bases at J, with 17 bases between the two ends. The CDR3 region is CASSFPGAGSHEQFF. Written as DNA, the CDR3 is TGTGCCAGCAGCTTCCCGGGCGCAGGGTCCCATGAGCAGTTCTTC.

The chain employs TRBV14 and TRBJ1-4; D gene ambiguous. The germline CDR1 and CDR2 sequences are SGHDN and FVKESK. The CDR3 sequence is 15 residues long. Between the trimmed V and J ends, which lost 0 bases and 8 bases, there was a span of 13 bases. CDR3 region: CASSQDFGPSEKLFF. As DNA, the CDR3 is TGTGCCAGCAGCCAAGATTTCGGCCCCTCGGAAAAACTGTTTTTT. Drawing the rest from reference TRBV14 and TRBJ1-4, the complete variable domain is EAGVTQFPSHSVIEKGQTVTLRCDPISGHDNLYWYRRVMGKEIKFLLHFVKESKQDESGMPNNRFLAERTGGTYSTLKVQPAELEDSGVYFCASSQDFGPSEKLFFGSGTQLSVL.

The CDR3 DNA reads as TGCGCCAGCAGCCGGGGGTCGGGAGGTGCTGGATACACCGGGGAGCTGTTTTTT. Its protein is CASSRGSGGAGYTGELFF. The chain is built from TRBV5-1 and TRBJ2-2; 7 nucleotides line up with TRBD2. Losses at the gene ends were 4 bases for V and 3 bases for J; bases not matched to a gene: 15. Germline V lookup: CDR1 SGHRS, CDR2 YFSETQ. The CDR3 sequence is 18 residues long.